This T cell receptor (beta chain) was identified in a study of early T cells in non-severe SARS-CoV-2 infection. This clonotype was picked up many times. Trimming took 2 bases from V and 0 from J, leaving 7 bases between them. The CDR3 extends over 14 amino acids. CDR1 is MGHRA and CDR2 is YSYEKL in the germline V gene. Separate cDNA molecules each had unique molecular identifiers attached to them. Each CDR3 protein is one row after TCRdb ran MiXCR on the 5' RACE reads. This table has approximately 81,000 distinct CDR3 sequences, around 15% appearing once. The rearrangement links TRBV4-1 to TRBJ1-1, with D uncertain. The source of this sequence is an adult who was a healthcare worker with PCR-confirmed SARS-CoV-2 infection or an uninfected control (not recorded which). The sample taken for sequencing was whole blood. The CDR3 nucleotides read TGCGCCAGCAGCCAAACCGCAATGAACACTGAAGCTTTCTTT. This translates into CASSQTAMNTEAFF.